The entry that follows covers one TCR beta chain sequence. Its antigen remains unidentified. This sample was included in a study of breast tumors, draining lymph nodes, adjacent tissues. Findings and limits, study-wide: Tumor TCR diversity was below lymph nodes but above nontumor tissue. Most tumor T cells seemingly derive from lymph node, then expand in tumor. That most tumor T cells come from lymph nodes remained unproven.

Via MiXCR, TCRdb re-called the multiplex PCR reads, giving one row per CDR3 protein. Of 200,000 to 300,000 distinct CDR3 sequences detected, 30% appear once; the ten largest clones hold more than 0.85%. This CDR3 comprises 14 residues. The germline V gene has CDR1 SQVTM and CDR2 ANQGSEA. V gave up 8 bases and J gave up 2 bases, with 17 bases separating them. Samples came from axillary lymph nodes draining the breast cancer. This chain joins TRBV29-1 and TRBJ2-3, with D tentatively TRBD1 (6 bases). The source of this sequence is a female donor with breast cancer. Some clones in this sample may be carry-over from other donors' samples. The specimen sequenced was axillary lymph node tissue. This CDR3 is CSSSDSPNTDTQYF. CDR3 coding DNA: TGCAGCTCATCGGACAGTCCCAACACAGATACGCAGTATTTT.